This T cell receptor beta chain was captured by sequencing in a study of shared clonotypes between healthy human individuals. This clone was seen once. V was clipped by 5 bases and J by 7 bases; unmatched bases: 6. Germline V gene sequence: CDR1 MGHDK, CDR2 SYGVNS. CDR3 size: 15 residues. Per the study methods: Junction-only sequences produced by ImmunoSEQ had no quality scores, so filtering differed. The assay was immunoSEQ multiplex PCR, and TCRdb's table has in-frame clones only and misses some. The V and J calls and clone size come from that table; D and trimming were worked out from the DNA. The sample comprises 2 million to 2.5 million clones, over 90% of which are singletons, and 0.39% rests with the top ten.

Sample: naive CD4+ T cells from PBMCs. The subset is: CD45RA+ positively selected. This TCR was sampled from a man between 18 and 35 years old in good health. Some clones in this sample may be carry-over from other donors' samples. The chain combines TRBV25-1 with TRBJ2-4; 12 positions match TRBD1. CDR3 amino acids: CASSPGTGGRNIQYF. CDR3 DNA sequence: TGTGCCAGCAGTCCCGGGACAGGGGGCAGGAACATTCAGTACTTC.